What follows are 27 T cell receptor beta chains derived from one specimen sequenced in a study of cytomegalovirus exposure and HLA in healthy donors. PCR was performed using 60 Vbeta and 13 Jbeta primers. Some clones are missing from TCRdb's copy, which holds only in-frame ones; the method was immunoSEQ multiplex PCR. Among under 200,000 clones listed, about 65% were seen once. The specimen sequenced was PBMCs. All receptors derive from a woman between 25 and 40 years old in good health and CMV-seronegative.

This clone has just a few counts. V and J are TRBV6-5 and TRBJ1-6; D is possibly TRBD1 (6 bases). V dropped 7 bases and J dropped 6 bases, with 16 bases sitting between them. This CDR3 region has 15 residues. In germline, CDR1 is MNHEY, CDR2 SVGAGI. CDR3: CASTSQTGVNSPLHF. In DNA, the CDR3 is TGTGCCAGCACCTCGCAGACAGGAGTTAATTCACCCCTCCACTTT.

The V gene is TRBV29-1, the J gene TRBJ1-2, with TRBD1 matching over 10 bases. Per germline, CDR1 SQVTM and CDR2 ANQGSEA. V gave up 3 bases and J gave up 6 bases; unmatched junction bases: 4. The CDR3 contains 13 residues. DNA for the CDR3: TGCAGCGTTGAGACAGGGGGCGCGGATGGCTACACCTTC. It codes for CSVETGGADGYTF.

In this sample, this clone turned up a few times. The chain has TRBV28 and TRBJ2-1; TRBD2 agrees at 9 bases. In germline, CDR1 is MDHEN, CDR2 SYDVKM. With 1 base clipped from V and 5 bases from J, the junction kept 6 bases outside the gene matches. The CDR3 totals 16 residues. CDR3 sequence reads: CASSLLRAGGNNEQFF. The CDR3 DNA reads as TGTGCCAGCAGTTTATTGCGTGCGGGAGGGAACAATGAGCAGTTCTTC.

As regards this clone: Germline is not matched at one junction end, which may reflect a read error. The chain links TRBV5-6 to TRBJ1-2; D unclear. Germline assignment: CDR1 SGHDT and CDR2 YYEEEE. The CDR3 loop spans 14 amino acids. As DNA, the CDR3 is TGTGCCAGCAGTTTGGTGGCTTCAAACTATGGCTACACCTTC. Protein: CASSLVASNYGYTF.

This clone was detected only a few times. This sequence joins TRBV5-3 and TRBJ2-5; D is perhaps TRBD2 (5 bases). TRBV5-3 is labeled an ORF, and its function is uncertain. Trimming took 3 bases from V and 8 from J, leaving 20 bases between them. This CDR3 has 15 amino acids. CDR3 coding DNA: TGTGCCAGAAGCTGGGTTCGGACTCACCCTGAAACCCAGTACTTC. Residues: CARSWVRTHPETQYF.

This clone was detected only once. This chain links TRBV7-2 with TRBJ2-7, with D possibly being TRBD2 (5 bases). V lost 6 bases to trimming and J lost 1 base, with 13 bases between them. Germline V gene sequence: CDR1 SGHTA, CDR2 FQGNSA. This CDR3 region has 14 residues. The CDR3 spells CASRGTGLSYEQYF. DNA for the CDR3: TGTGCCAGCAGAGGTACGGGGTTATCCTACGAGCAGTACTTC.

The V gene is TRBV5-1, the J gene TRBJ2-1, with a tentative D call TRBD2 (6 bases). The CDR3 contains 15 residues. With 4 bases removed from V and 6 bases from J, the gap between germline ends came to 17 bases. From germline, CDR1 is SGHRS and CDR2 YFSETQ. The CDR3 DNA reads as TGCGCCAGCAGCCACACTAGCAGTCCGGTCAATGAGCAGTTCTTC. Translating it yields CASSHTSSPVNEQFF.

V is TRBV18 and J is TRBJ1-2; D ambiguous. V was cut by 3 bases and J by 7 bases, with 12 bases left in between. Looked up from germline, CDR1 is KGHSH and CDR2 is LQKENI. CDR3 length: 13 residues. The CDR3 nucleotides are TGTGCCAGCTCACCCTCCGGGGTTTCTGGCTACACCTTC. Protein product: CASSPSGVSGYTF.

This clone was detected only a few times. The rearrangement joins TRBV7-2 to TRBJ2-1; 7 positions agree with TRBD2. Germline-derived CDR1 and CDR2 are SGHTA and FQGNSA. The CDR3 sequence is 14 residues long. With V trimmed by 5 bases and J by 9 bases, 10 bases remained unmatched. CDR3 in amino acids: CASSPGLDSAEQFF. The CDR3 nucleotides read TGTGCCAGCAGCCCCGGACTAGATTCGGCTGAGCAGTTCTTC.

J is TRBJ2-5 and V is TRBV6-5; TRBD1 matches at 8 bases. Germline V gene lookup returns CDR1 MNHEY and CDR2 SVGAGI. The CDR3 consists of 15 residues. The V segment lost 5 bases and the J segment 5 bases; nucleotides outside the gene matches: 10. In DNA, the CDR3 is TGTGCCAGCAGTCCCGGACAGGGCAAATGGGAGACCCAGTACTTC. This sequence encodes CASSPGQGKWETQYF.

The sample holds one count of this clone. V and J are TRBV28 and TRBJ2-2, with D perhaps TRBD2 (7 bases). V shed 4 bases and J shed 5 bases, with 17 bases lying between them. CDR1 is MDHEN, CDR2 SYDVKM, per germline. The CDR3 spans 16 residues. The CDR3 DNA sequence: TGTGCCAGCAGTTGGGCCCGGGGGGCTCGTACCGGGGAGCTGTTTTTT. It encodes CASSWARGARTGELFF.

In regard to this clone: A junction end diverges from the germline sequence, so it may reflect a read error. CDR3 amino acids: CSSSLVSTEAFF. In nucleotides, the CDR3 is TGTTCCAGCAGCTTAGTGAGCACTGAAGCTTTCTTT. This chain joins TRBV7-9 and TRBJ1-1; no definite D call. The germline V gene encodes CDR1 SEHNR and CDR2 FQNEAQ (reference sequence). The CDR3 has 12 residues.

The chain uses TRBV4-2 and TRBJ2-3; 11 nucleotides agree with TRBD2. Germline CDR1 reads LGHNA; CDR2 reads YNFKEQ. The CDR3 has 15 amino acids. V gave up 4 bases and J gave up 5 bases; unmatched junction bases: 5. CDR3 loop: CASSLIAGGLDTQYF. CDR3 DNA: TGTGCCAGCAGCCTTATAGCGGGGGGGTTAGATACGCAGTATTTT.

The V and J genes are TRBV28 and TRBJ1-4, with 9 bases matching TRBD1. The CDR3 consists of 18 residues. V lost 6 bases, J lost 14 bases, and 25 bases stayed unmatched. From germline, CDR1 is MDHEN and CDR2 SYDVKM. For the CDR3, the DNA is TGTGCCAGCAGGTCCCCGGGACAGGGAGGATTAGGGAAAAATCGTCTGTTTTTT. This encodes CASRSPGQGGLGKNRLFF.

As concerns this clone: The sample carries other DNA sequences with the same CDR3. The V call is TRBV7-2, the J call TRBJ2-2, with 7 bases identical to TRBD2. J gave up 7 bases and V 9 bases, and 20 bases lay outside the gene matches. The CDR3 is made up of 17 amino acids. The germline gives CDR1 SGHTA, CDR2 FQGNSA. The CDR3 DNA reads as TGTGCCAGAAAACACTTAGCGGGCGGGGGAGTGATCGGGGAGCTGTTTTTT. Translating gives CARKHLAGGGVIGELFF.

This clone was recorded a few times. The chain combines TRBV7-2 with TRBJ2-1; 10 nucleotides match TRBD2. Trimming removed 5 bases from V and 7 bases from J; junction bases left unmatched: 8. The CDR3 contains 15 residues. Germline V gene lookup returns CDR1 SGHTA and CDR2 FQGNSA. CDR3 sequence reads: CASSRGLAVTNEQFF. Here the CDR3 DNA reads TGTGCCAGCAGCCGAGGACTAGCGGTTACAAATGAGCAGTTCTTC.

This chain joins TRBV7-9 and TRBJ2-7; D gene unclear. V was pared by 2 bases and J by 1 base, with 6 bases between. The CDR3 is 13 residues long. The germline gives CDR1 SEHNR, CDR2 FQNEAQ (reference sequence). The CDR3 nucleotides are TGTGCCAGCAGCTTATACAGTTCCTACGAGCAGTACTTC. Its translation: CASSLYSSYEQYF.

The count of this clone is one. The chain employs TRBV2 and TRBJ1-6; D may be TRBD1 (5 bases). The CDR3 sequence is 15 residues long. V dropped 4 bases and J dropped 7 bases, with 14 bases sitting between them. Per germline, CDR1 SNHLY and CDR2 FYNNEI. CDR3 sequence reads: CASSGGTPRNSPLHF. The CDR3 coding sequence is TGTGCCAGCAGTGGCGGGACTCCAAGAAATTCACCCCTCCACTTT.

The gene calls are TRBV5-6 and TRBJ1-5, with 10 bases identical to TRBD1. Trimming took 4 bases from V and 1 from J; bases not matched to a gene: 5. The germline V gene has CDR1 SGHDT and CDR2 YYEEEE. The CDR3 totals 16 residues. CDR3 nucleotide sequence: TGTGCCAGCAGCCACCGGGACAGGGGAAGCAATCAGCCCCAGCATTTT. This sequence encodes CASSHRDRGSNQPQHF.

Notes on this clone: Relative to the germline gene, one junction end is altered; a read error may explain this. The rearrangement uses TRBV28 and TRBJ1-1; possibly TRBD1 for D (6 bases). The CDR3 totals 14 residues. Per the germline V gene, CDR1 is MDHEN and CDR2 is SYDVKM. The CDR3 here is CASSLSTGRTEALF. CDR3 sequence (DNA): TGTGCCAGCAGTTTATCGACAGGCCGCACTGAAGCTCTCTTT.

The rearrangement joins TRBV7-2 to TRBJ1-5; 7 bases agree with TRBD1. The CDR3 spans 15 residues. Trimming at V came to 6 bases and at J to 2 bases, leaving 7 bases not matched to a gene. Germline values: CDR1 SGHTA, CDR2 FQGNSA. The DNA of the CDR3 is TGTGCCAGCAGAAACAGGGGAAATGGCAATCAGCCCCAGCATTTT. Translation: CASRNRGNGNQPQHF.

The chain recombines TRBV30 with TRBJ1-4; D remains unclear. The CDR3 has 13 amino acids. The germline V and J ends were trimmed by 2 bases and 3 bases, with 7 bases remaining between them. Germline assignment: CDR1 GTSNPN and CDR2 SVGIG (reference sequence). The CDR3 DNA reads as TGTGCCTGGAGTATACAGTCTAATGAAAAACTGTTTTTT. This sequence encodes CAWSIQSNEKLFF.

The chain joins TRBV5-1 to TRBJ2-5; 7 bases fit TRBD1. The J call may be in error: the DNA end matches TRBJ2-7 better. Germline V gives CDR1 SGHRS, CDR2 YFSETQ. The CDR3 contains 15 residues. The CDR3: CASSYFGQDPNEQYF. CDR3 nucleotide sequence: TGCGCCAGCAGCTACTTCGGACAGGACCCTAACGAGCAGTACTTC.

The rearrangement uses TRBV7-6 and TRBJ2-5; 7 bases agree with TRBD2. The trim removed 5 bases at V and 2 bases at J, leaving 11 bases unmatched. Germline V gives CDR1 SGHVS, CDR2 FNYEAQ. The CDR3 totals 16 residues. The CDR3 coding sequence is TGTGCCAGCAGCCCAAATCTAGCGGTTTTACAAGAGACCCAGTACTTC. Amino acid sequence: CASSPNLAVLQETQYF.

The chain couples TRBV30 to TRBJ2-7, with D maybe TRBD2 (5 bases). V lost 4 bases and J 3 bases, leaving 13 bases between the germline ends. Per the germline V gene, CDR1 is GTSNPN and CDR2 is SVGIG (reference sequence). The CDR3 spans 13 residues. This CDR3 is CAWTLDSNYEQYF. CDR3 nucleotides: TGTGCCTGGACCCTGGACTCGAACTACGAGCAGTACTTC.

The chain uses TRBV15 and TRBJ1-1, with a possible D match to TRBD1 (6 bases). Trimming took 0 bases from V and 1 from J, leaving 12 bases between them. CDR3 length equals 16 residues. Per the germline V gene, CDR1 is LNHNV and CDR2 is YYDKDF (reference sequence). The CDR3: CATSRDRAGANTEAFF. The CDR3 bases are TGTGCCACCAGCAGAGATCGGGCAGGGGCGAACACTGAAGCTTTCTTT. The variable domain in full, completed from reference TRBV15 and TRBJ1-1, reads DAMVIQNPRYQVTQFGKPVTLSCSQTLNHNVMYWYQQKSSQAPKLLFHYYDKDFNNEADTPDNFQSRRPNTSFCFLDIRSPGLGDTAMYLCATSRDRAGANTEAFFGQGTRLTVV.

V and J are TRBV4-3 and TRBJ2-6; D remains unclear. Trimming took off 0 bases at V and 2 bases at J, with 2 bases between the two ends. CDR1 is LGHNA, CDR2 YSLEER, per germline. The CDR3 spans 14 residues. The DNA of the CDR3 is TGCGCCAGCAGCCAAGATACTGGGGCCAACGTCCTGACTTTC. It yields the protein CASSQDTGANVLTF.